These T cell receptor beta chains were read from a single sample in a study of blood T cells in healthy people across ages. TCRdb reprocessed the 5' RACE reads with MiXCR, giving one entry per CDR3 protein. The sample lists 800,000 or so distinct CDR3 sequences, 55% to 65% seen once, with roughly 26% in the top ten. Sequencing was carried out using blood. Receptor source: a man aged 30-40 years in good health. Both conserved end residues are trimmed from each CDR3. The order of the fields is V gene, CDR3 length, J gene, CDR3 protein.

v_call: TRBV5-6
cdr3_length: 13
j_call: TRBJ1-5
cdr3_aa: ASGEGGLVNQPQH

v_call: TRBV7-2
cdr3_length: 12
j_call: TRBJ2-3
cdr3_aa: ASSLRDQTDTQY

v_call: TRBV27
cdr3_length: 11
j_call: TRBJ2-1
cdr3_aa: ASTGTGLHEQF

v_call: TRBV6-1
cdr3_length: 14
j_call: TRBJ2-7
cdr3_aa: ASSQSGTRVAYEQY

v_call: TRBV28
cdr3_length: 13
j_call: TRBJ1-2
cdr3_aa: ASSLSQVLNYGYT

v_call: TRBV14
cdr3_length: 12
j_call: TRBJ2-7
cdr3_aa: ASRMTGGPYEQY

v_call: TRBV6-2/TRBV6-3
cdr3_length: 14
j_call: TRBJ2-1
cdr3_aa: ASSLPSGGFYNEQF

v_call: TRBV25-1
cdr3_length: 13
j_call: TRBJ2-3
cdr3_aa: ASSPGGIGTDTQY

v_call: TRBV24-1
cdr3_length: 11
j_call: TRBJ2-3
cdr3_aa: ATSRLETDTQY

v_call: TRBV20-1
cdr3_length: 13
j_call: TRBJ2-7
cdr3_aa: SARPRQAGGYEQY

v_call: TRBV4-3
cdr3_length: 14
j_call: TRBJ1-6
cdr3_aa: ASSQGESSYNSPLH

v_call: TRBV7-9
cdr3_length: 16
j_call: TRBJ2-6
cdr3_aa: ASSSQVLPDSGANVLT

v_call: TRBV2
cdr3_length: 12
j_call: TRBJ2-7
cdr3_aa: ASSRQGDLYEQY

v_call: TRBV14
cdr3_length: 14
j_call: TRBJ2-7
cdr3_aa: ASSQVGDAFFYEQY

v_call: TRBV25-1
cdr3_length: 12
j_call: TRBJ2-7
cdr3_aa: ASSGQATSYEQY

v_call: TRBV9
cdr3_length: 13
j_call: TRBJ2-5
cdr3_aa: ASSDRSTSSETQY

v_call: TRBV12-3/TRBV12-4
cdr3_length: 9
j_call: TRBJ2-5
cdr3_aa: ASALTETQY

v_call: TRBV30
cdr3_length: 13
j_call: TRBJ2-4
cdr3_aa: AWSMYRLAKNIQY

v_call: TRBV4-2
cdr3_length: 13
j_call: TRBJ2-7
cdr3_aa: ASSPGTSGIYKQY

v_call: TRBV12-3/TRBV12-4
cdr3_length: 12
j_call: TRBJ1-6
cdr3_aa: ASSGTGFFSPLH

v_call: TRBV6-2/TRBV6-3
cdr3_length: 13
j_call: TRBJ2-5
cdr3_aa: ASRPGQGAFETQY

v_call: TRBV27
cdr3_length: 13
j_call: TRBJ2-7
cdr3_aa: ASSLSGTGITVQY

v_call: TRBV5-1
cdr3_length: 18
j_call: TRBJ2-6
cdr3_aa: ASSFSTTSGGYSGANVLT

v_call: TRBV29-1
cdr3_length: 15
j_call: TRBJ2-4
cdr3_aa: SAGGQARGLAKNIQY

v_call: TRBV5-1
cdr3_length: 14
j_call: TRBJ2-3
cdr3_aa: ASSLVPSGVADTQY

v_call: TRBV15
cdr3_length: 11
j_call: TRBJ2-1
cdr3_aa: ATSGLRYNEQF

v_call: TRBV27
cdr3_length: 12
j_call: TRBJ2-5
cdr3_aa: ASSLLASGETQY

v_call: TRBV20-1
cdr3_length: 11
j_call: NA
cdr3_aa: SATGLGIHEQY

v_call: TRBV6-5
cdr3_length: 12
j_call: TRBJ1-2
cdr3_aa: ASSTGTGDYGYT

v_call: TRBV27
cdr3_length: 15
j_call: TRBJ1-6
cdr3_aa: ASRPIGVGAFNSPLH

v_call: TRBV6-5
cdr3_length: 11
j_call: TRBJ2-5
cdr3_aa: ASSYLKTETQY

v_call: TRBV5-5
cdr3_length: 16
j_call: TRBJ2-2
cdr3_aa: ASSFSGTSGGAGGELF

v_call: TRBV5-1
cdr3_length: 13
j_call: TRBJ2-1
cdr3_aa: ASSFASGGINEQF

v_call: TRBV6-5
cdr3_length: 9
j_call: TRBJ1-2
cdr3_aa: ASIAPGGYT

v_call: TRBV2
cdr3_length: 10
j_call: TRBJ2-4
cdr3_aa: ASSGEEIIQY

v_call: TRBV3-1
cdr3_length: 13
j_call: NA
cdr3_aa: ASSQQRQGSSEQY

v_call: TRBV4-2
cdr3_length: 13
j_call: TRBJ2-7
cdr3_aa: ASSQEQEGTYEQY

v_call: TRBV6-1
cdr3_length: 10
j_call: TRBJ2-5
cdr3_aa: ASSDGEETQY

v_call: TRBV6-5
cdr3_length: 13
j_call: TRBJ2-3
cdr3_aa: ASRAGWTTSDTQY

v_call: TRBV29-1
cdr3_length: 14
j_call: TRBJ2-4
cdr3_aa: RGRFLRGLAKNIQY

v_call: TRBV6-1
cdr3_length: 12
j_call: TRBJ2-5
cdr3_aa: ASSPETLEETQY

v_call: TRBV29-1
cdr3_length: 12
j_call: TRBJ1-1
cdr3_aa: SAQSGGGLTEAF

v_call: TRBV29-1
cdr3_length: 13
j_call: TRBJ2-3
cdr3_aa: SVDGTSGDPDTQY

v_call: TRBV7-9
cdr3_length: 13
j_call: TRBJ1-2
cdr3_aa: ASSSSSSAIYGYT

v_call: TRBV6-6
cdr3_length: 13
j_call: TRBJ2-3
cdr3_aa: ASNRPTLGTDTQY